These T cell receptor beta chains were read from a single sample in a study of vaccination effects on CD4 cells after COVID-19. The data were produced by immunoSEQ multiplex PCR, yet TCRdb's version contains in-frame clones alone and is incomplete. The sample records almost 70,000 clones, around two thirds being singletons. No antigen has been assigned to these receptors. This sample comprised CD4+ T cells from PBMCs cultured with HCoV-229E spike peptides, obtained after COVID-19 vaccination. These receptors were collected from a human donor who received a COVID-19 vaccine. The CDR3 runs from the conserved cysteine through the conserved F or W. Fields, in order: V gene, J gene, D gene, clone size, CDR3 protein, CDR3 DNA. The D gene is left open where the match is weak. Not all rows give a size; the values are once, few, many and, for expanded clones, a class.

v_gene: TRBV7-8; j_gene: TRBJ2-5; d_gene: .; abundance: .; CDR3aa: CASSLREAQETQYF; CDR3nt: TGTGCCAGCAGCTTAAGAGAGGCCCAAGAGACCCAGTACTTC
v_gene: TRBV19; j_gene: TRBJ1-2; d_gene: .; abundance: few; CDR3aa: CASSIASAEYGYTF; CDR3nt: TGTGCCAGTAGTATAGCCTCGGCGGAGTATGGCTACACCTTC
v_gene: TRBV6-6; j_gene: TRBJ1-1; d_gene: TRBD1; abundance: .; CDR3aa: CASSSGQGLFTEAFF; CDR3nt: TGTGCCAGCAGTTCCGGACAGGGGCTATTCACTGAAGCTTTCTTT
v_gene: TRBV6-4; j_gene: TRBJ2-2; d_gene: .; abundance: .; CDR3aa: CASSDKRTATGELFF; CDR3nt: TGTGCCAGCAGTGACAAACGGACGGCCACCGGGGAGCTGTTTTTT
v_gene: TRBV5-1; j_gene: TRBJ2-1; d_gene: .; abundance: .; CDR3aa: CASSLSTPYNEQFF; CDR3nt: TGCGCCAGCAGCTTGTCGACGCCATACAATGAGCAGTTCTTC
v_gene: TRBV29-1; j_gene: TRBJ1-1; d_gene: .; abundance: .; CDR3aa: CSVFRLETEAFF; CDR3nt: TGCAGCGTATTCAGGCTCGAGACTGAAGCTTTCTTT
v_gene: TRBV9; j_gene: TRBJ1-3; d_gene: TRBD1; abundance: .; CDR3aa: CASSVTTGVSGNTIYF; CDR3nt: TGTGCCAGCAGCGTTACCACAGGGGTCTCTGGAAACACCATATATTTT
v_gene: TRBV5-1; j_gene: TRBJ2-2; d_gene: TRBD1; abundance: .; CDR3aa: CASSSGQGGTGELFF; CDR3nt: TGCGCCAGCAGCTCCGGACAGGGAGGAACCGGGGAGCTGTTTTTT
v_gene: TRBV30; j_gene: TRBJ2-5; d_gene: .; abundance: .; CDR3aa: CAWRWGAYQETQYF; CDR3nt: TGTGCCTGGAGGTGGGGGGCGTACCAAGAGACCCAGTACTTC
v_gene: TRBV7-2; j_gene: TRBJ1-6; d_gene: .; abundance: .; CDR3aa: CASSPFDSPLHF; CDR3nt: TGTGCCAGCAGCCCGTTTGATTCACCCCTCCACTTT
v_gene: TRBV5-5; j_gene: TRBJ2-3; d_gene: TRBD1; abundance: .; CDR3aa: CASNQQGALTDTQYF; CDR3nt: TGTGCCAGCAACCAACAGGGGGCTCTCACAGATACGCAGTATTTT
v_gene: TRBV28; j_gene: TRBJ2-3; d_gene: TRBD2; abundance: .; CDR3aa: CASSRSTSGELNTQYF; CDR3nt: TGTGCCAGCAGTCGCTCGACTAGCGGGGAGCTTAATACGCAGTATTTT
v_gene: TRBV20-1; j_gene: TRBJ1-2; d_gene: .; abundance: .; CDR3aa: CSASGLWGYTF; CDR3nt: TGCAGTGCTAGTGGCCTATGGGGCTACACCTTC
v_gene: TRBV10-2; j_gene: TRBJ1-2; d_gene: .; abundance: .; CDR3aa: CASKGENYGYTF; CDR3nt: TGCGCCAGCAAAGGGGAAAACTATGGCTACACCTTC
v_gene: TRBV12-3/TRBV12-4; j_gene: TRBJ1-6; d_gene: .; abundance: few; CDR3aa: CASSINRASPLHF; CDR3nt: TGTGCCAGCAGCATTAACAGAGCCTCACCCCTCCACTTT
v_gene: TRBV6-5; j_gene: TRBJ1-5; d_gene: .; abundance: .; CDR3aa: CASSLTGIDQPQHF; CDR3nt: TGTGCCAGCAGTTTAACAGGGATCGATCAGCCCCAGCATTTT
v_gene: TRBV4-2; j_gene: TRBJ2-2; d_gene: .; abundance: .; CDR3aa: CASSQDPHSVTGELFF; CDR3nt: TGTGCCAGCAGCCAAGATCCCCATTCAGTCACCGGGGAGCTGTTTTTT
v_gene: TRBV4-1; j_gene: TRBJ1-5; d_gene: TRBD1; abundance: .; CDR3aa: CASSQVTGTGGNQPQHF; CDR3nt: TGCGCCAGCAGCCAAGTCACTGGGACAGGGGGCAATCAGCCCCAGCATTTT
v_gene: TRBV7-7; j_gene: TRBJ1-5; d_gene: .; abundance: .; CDR3aa: CASSLSDNQPQHF; CDR3nt: TGTGCCAGCAGCTTATCGGACAATCAGCCCCAGCATTTT
v_gene: TRBV6-5; j_gene: TRBJ1-3; d_gene: .; abundance: .; CDR3aa: CASSSAGADGNTIYF; CDR3nt: TGTGCCAGCTCCAGCGCAGGGGCCGACGGAAACACCATATATTTT
v_gene: TRBV7-2; j_gene: TRBJ2-5; d_gene: TRBD1; abundance: once; CDR3aa: CASSFQTGSETQYF; CDR3nt: TGTGCCAGCAGCTTCCAGACAGGGTCAGAGACCCAGTACTTC
v_gene: TRBV7-8; j_gene: TRBJ1-1; d_gene: .; abundance: .; CDR3aa: CASSFSARTNTEAFF; CDR3nt: TGTGCCAGCAGCTTCTCCGCGCGAACGAACACTGAAGCTTTCTTT
v_gene: TRBV7-3; j_gene: TRBJ2-5; d_gene: TRBD2; abundance: .; CDR3aa: CASSVLAGGYETQYF; CDR3nt: TGTGCCAGCAGCGTACTAGCGGGGGGGTACGAGACCCAGTACTTC
v_gene: TRBV6-5; j_gene: TRBJ2-3; d_gene: TRBD2; abundance: .; CDR3aa: CASPPLSGGYVTQYF; CDR3nt: TGTGCCAGCCCCCCTTTGAGCGGGGGGTACGTTACGCAGTATTTT
v_gene: TRBV19; j_gene: TRBJ1-5; d_gene: TRBD1; abundance: once; CDR3aa: CATRTGTSNQPQHF; CDR3nt: TGTGCCACCCGGACAGGGACTAGCAATCAGCCCCAGCATTTT
v_gene: TRBV5-1; j_gene: TRBJ2-1; d_gene: .; abundance: few; CDR3aa: CASSFRGEQFF; CDR3nt: TGCGCCAGCAGCTTTCGGGGGGAGCAGTTCTTC
v_gene: TRBV7-9; j_gene: TRBJ1-2; d_gene: .; abundance: .; CDR3aa: CASSLADGWYTF; CDR3nt: TGTGCCAGCAGCTTAGCGGACGGTTGGTACACCTTC
v_gene: TRBV6-5; j_gene: TRBJ2-5; d_gene: .; abundance: .; CDR3aa: CASSSEPRGTQYF; CDR3nt: TGTGCCAGCAGCAGCGAGCCGAGGGGGACCCAGTACTTC
v_gene: TRBV19; j_gene: TRBJ1-3; d_gene: .; abundance: .; CDR3aa: CAAASARGNTIYF; CDR3nt: TGTGCCGCCGCTTCGGCCCGGGGAAACACCATATATTTT
v_gene: TRBV18; j_gene: TRBJ2-5; d_gene: .; abundance: few; CDR3aa: CASSPPGPVGTQYF; CDR3nt: TGTGCCAGCTCACCACCGGGTCCCGTGGGGACCCAGTACTTC
v_gene: TRBV15; j_gene: TRBJ1-6; d_gene: .; abundance: once; CDR3aa: CATSRGRSSNSPLHF; CDR3nt: TGTGCCACCAGCAGAGGACGATCAAGTAATTCACCCCTCCACTTT
v_gene: TRBV12-3/TRBV12-4; j_gene: TRBJ1-2; d_gene: .; abundance: .; CDR3aa: CARGGRGNGYTF; CDR3nt: TGTGCCAGGGGGGGGAGAGGGAACGGCTACACCTTC
v_gene: TRBV7-2; j_gene: TRBJ2-6; d_gene: .; abundance: .; CDR3aa: CASSLISDSGANVLTF; CDR3nt: TGTGCCAGCAGCTTAATTTCGGACTCTGGGGCCAACGTCCTGACTTTC
v_gene: TRBV19; j_gene: TRBJ1-1; d_gene: .; abundance: few; CDR3aa: CASSPGPAEAFF; CDR3nt: TGTGCCAGTAGTCCCGGACCGGCTGAAGCTTTCTTT
v_gene: TRBV12-5; j_gene: TRBJ2-3; d_gene: .; abundance: .; CDR3aa: CASGPGLLLTDTQYF; CDR3nt: TGTGCTAGTGGGCCGGGACTGCTTCTCACAGATACGCAGTATTTT
v_gene: TRBV14; j_gene: TRBJ2-5; d_gene: .; abundance: .; CDR3aa: CASSHLTQETQYF; CDR3nt: TGTGCCAGCAGCCACTTAACGCAGGAGACCCAGTACTTC
v_gene: TRBV9; j_gene: TRBJ1-1; d_gene: TRBD1; abundance: .; CDR3aa: CASSVDRGSNTEAFF; CDR3nt: TGTGCCAGCAGCGTGGACAGGGGGTCGAACACTGAAGCTTTCTTT
v_gene: TRBV30; j_gene: TRBJ1-2; d_gene: .; abundance: .; CDR3aa: CAWSPGHTSGYTF; CDR3nt: TGTGCCTGGAGTCCGGGACACACTAGCGGCTACACCTTC
v_gene: TRBV7-2; j_gene: TRBJ2-3; d_gene: TRBD2; abundance: .; CDR3aa: CASSFSSGGIRTDTQYF; CDR3nt: TGTGCCAGCAGCTTCTCTAGCGGGGGGATTCGCACAGATACGCAGTATTTT